A single sample is the source of the 26 T cell receptor beta chains below, sequenced in a study of blood T cell repertoires in COVID-19. The assay was immunoSEQ multiplex PCR, and TCRdb's table has in-frame clones only and misses some. The data show roughly 260,000 clones, more than 70% seen once. The sequenced sample was peripheral blood. The receptors derive from a woman in her twenties or thirties with COVID-19, enrolled during active disease.

The V call is TRBV4-1, the J call TRBJ1-2, with 12 bases aligning to TRBD1. The V segment lost 0 bases and the J segment 2 bases; nucleotides outside the gene matches: 4. Germline V gives CDR1 MGHRA, CDR2 YSYEKL. This CDR3 has 17 amino acids. The DNA for the CDR3 is TGCGCCAGCAGCCAAGATTCCGGGACAGGGGGCAACTATGGCTACACCTTC. Translation gives CASSQDSGTGGNYGYTF.

This clone appeared once. The gene calls are TRBV6-1 and TRBJ2-1; D may be TRBD2 (6 bases). Germline CDR1 reads MNHNS; CDR2 reads SASEGT. V was cut by 0 bases and J by 3 bases, with 12 bases left in between. The CDR3 has 16 amino acids. This chain's CDR3 is CASSEAAGGFYNEQFF. DNA of the CDR3: TGTGCCAGCAGTGAAGCCGCAGGAGGGTTCTACAATGAGCAGTTCTTC.

The chain combines TRBV7-2 with TRBJ1-3, with D possibly matching TRBD1 (6 bases). Per germline, CDR1 SGHTA and CDR2 FQGNSA. Trimming cost V 6 bases and J 0 bases, with 9 bases left between them. This CDR3 spans 14 amino acids. The CDR3 coding sequence is TGTGCCAGCAGACAGGGTCGCTCTGGAAACACCATATATTTT. This codes for CASRQGRSGNTIYF.

The chain links TRBV6-5 to TRBJ1-2; tentative D call: TRBD1 (6 bases). This CDR3 contains 15 residues. Trimming stripped 5 bases from V and 2 bases from J, with 15 bases between. Per the germline V gene, CDR1 is MNHEY and CDR2 is SVGAGI. CDR3 amino acids: CASSKRQAENYGYTF. CDR3 in DNA: TGTGCCAGCAGTAAGCGACAGGCAGAAAACTATGGCTACACCTTC.

The rearrangement links TRBV28 to TRBJ1-4; 7 bases fit TRBD1. The CDR3 contains 15 residues. J was trimmed by 4 bases and V by 6 bases; bases with no gene match: 8. In germline, CDR1 is MDHEN, CDR2 SYDVKM. CDR3 sequence: CASRGPDRVNEKLFF. The DNA of the CDR3 is TGTGCCAGCAGGGGGCCTGACAGGGTTAATGAAAAACTGTTTTTT.

The DNA of the CDR3 is TGTGCCAGCAGCTCCGTGGCGGGAGGGAGTGATGAGCAGTTCTTC. Encoded protein: CASSSVAGGSDEQFF. This chain joins TRBV5-4 and TRBJ2-1, with 9 nucleotides matching TRBD2. The length of the CDR3 is 15 residues. With V trimmed by 3 bases and J by 8 bases, 9 bases remained unmatched. Per germline, CDR1 SGHNT and CDR2 YYREEE (reference sequence). Filled out from reference TRBV5-4 and TRBJ2-1, the complete variable domain reads ETGVTQSPTHLIKTRGQQVTLRCSSQSGHNTVSWYQQALGQGPQFIFQYYREEENGRGNFPPRFSGLQFPNYSSELNVNALELDDSALYLCASSSVAGGSDEQFFGPGTRLTVL.

The chain combines TRBV29-1 with TRBJ2-7; TRBD2 agrees at 9 bases. In germline, CDR1 is SQVTM, CDR2 ANQGSEA. This CDR3 region has 14 residues. Germline trimming cut 7 bases from V and 1 base from J; bases unmatched to any gene: 8. CDR3 nucleotide sequence: TGCAGCGCCTCAGGGGGACTAGCTTCCTACGAGCAGTACTTC. Amino acid sequence: CSASGGLASYEQYF.

The table lists this clone with a count of one. The V gene is TRBV6-6, the J gene TRBJ2-1, with D perhaps TRBD2 (6 bases). This CDR3 is 14 amino acids long. With 2 bases removed from V and 5 bases from J, the gap between germline ends came to 10 bases. Germline V CDR1 and CDR2: MNHNY, SVGAGI (reference sequence). The CDR3 DNA sequence: TGTGCCAGCAGTTACCCGGGACTTAACAATGAGCAGTTCTTC. Protein: CASSYPGLNNEQFF.

The chain couples TRBV25-1 to TRBJ1-6; D possibly corresponds to TRBD1 (5 bases). Trimming shortened V by 3 bases and J by 7 bases, and 13 bases separated the two germline ends. The CDR3 loop spans 15 amino acids. Germline assignment: CDR1 MGHDK and CDR2 SYGVNS. CDR3 in DNA: TGTGCCAGCAGTGACGGGGGAGCTTTCAATTCACCCCTCCACTTT. Its protein product is CASSDGGAFNSPLHF.

The rearrangement links TRBV4-1 to TRBJ2-7, with a possible D match to TRBD2 (5 bases). CDR1 and CDR2 from the germline V gene are MGHRA and YSYEKL. The CDR3 extends over 13 amino acids. V lost 1 base to trimming and J lost 10 bases, with 14 bases between them. DNA of the CDR3: TGCGCCAGCAGCCAAGTGGGCGGAGCGGCCCAGTACTTC. Translated: CASSQVGGAAQYF.

The genes are TRBV4-3 and TRBJ1-2; D is possibly TRBD1 (5 bases). Germline V gives CDR1 LGHNA, CDR2 YSLEER. The CDR3 length is 17 residues. V lost 0 bases and J 0 bases, leaving 14 bases between the germline ends. The CDR3 protein is CASSQERQRVTNYGYTF. CDR3 DNA sequence: TGCGCCAGCAGCCAAGAGAGACAGCGCGTTACTAACTATGGCTACACCTTC.

This clone turned up a few times. The V gene is TRBV19, the J gene TRBJ2-5, with 9 bases lining up with TRBD1. Germline V gene lookup returns CDR1 LNHDA and CDR2 SQIVND (reference sequence). Trimming cost V 3 bases and J 5 bases; bases outside gene matches: 4. The CDR3 runs 14 residues. CDR3 region: CASSMDRGRETQYF. CDR3 sequence (DNA): TGTGCCAGTAGTATGGACAGGGGCAGGGAGACCCAGTACTTC.

This chain links TRBV24-1 with TRBJ1-1; D is possibly TRBD1 (5 bases). V was shortened by 4 bases and J by 13 bases, with 18 bases between the two germline ends. The CDR3 covers 13 residues. Germline CDR1 reads KGHDR; CDR2 reads SFDVKD. The CDR3 DNA reads TGTGCCACCAGTGACCCCTCGACACAGGACGTTTTCTTT. It yields the protein CATSDPSTQDVFF.

This clone was counted once. J is TRBJ2-1 and V is TRBV3-1 (or the pseudogene TRBV3-2); 14 positions agree with TRBD2. Trimming removed 6 bases from V and 7 bases from J; junction bases left unmatched: 11. The CDR3 contains 17 residues. CDR1 and CDR2 from the germline V gene are LGHDT and YNNKEL (reference sequence). The CDR3 loop reads CASSRTSGRPRGNEQFF. The CDR3 DNA is TGTGCCAGCAGTCGGACTAGCGGGAGGCCGAGGGGGAATGAGCAGTTCTTC.

With regard to this clone: Other DNA variants within this sample encode the same CDR3. The chain links TRBV2 to TRBJ2-7; TRBD2 is a possible D gene (6 bases). With 6 bases removed from V and 3 bases from J, the gap between germline ends came to 9 bases. The germline V gene encodes CDR1 SNHLY and CDR2 FYNNEI. This CDR3 is built from 12 residues. Here the CDR3 reads CASSPTSYEQYF. DNA of the CDR3: TGTGCCAGCAGCCCGACTAGCTACGAGCAGTACTTC.

The chain links TRBV19 to TRBJ2-1; the match to TRBD2 covers 7 bases. Trimming cost V 5 bases and J 2 bases; bases outside gene matches: 3. The CDR3 spans 14 residues. CDR1 and CDR2 from the germline V gene are LNHDA and SQIVND (reference sequence). The CDR3 nucleotides are TGTGCCAGTAGTCCCAGCGGGACCTACAATGAGCAGTTCTTC. Its translation: CASSPSGTYNEQFF.

The chain combines TRBV6-4 with TRBJ1-6; D uncertain. Germline CDR1 MRHNA, CDR2 SNTAGT. The germline V and J ends were trimmed by 2 bases and 10 bases, with 12 bases remaining between them. The CDR3 length is 14 residues. The CDR3 nucleotides read TGTGCCAGCAGTGACAGTGTGGGAGGATCACCCCTCCACTTT. The encoded protein is CASSDSVGGSPLHF.

CDR3 nucleotides: TGTGCCAGCAGTTTATTGGGGACAGGGGATAGGGAGCAGTACTTC. Residues: CASSLLGTGDREQYF. The chain joins TRBV27 to TRBJ2-7; 10 positions match TRBD1. The V gene end was trimmed by 1 base and the J gene end by 7 bases; junction bases not matched to a gene: 7. The V gene's germline CDR1 is MNHEY and CDR2 SMNVEV (reference sequence). CDR3 length: 15 amino acids.

The V and J genes are TRBV15 and TRBJ1-2; 8 nucleotides agree with TRBD1. J was trimmed by 3 bases and V by 0 bases; bases with no gene match: 6. The germline V gene has CDR1 LNHNV and CDR2 YYDKDF (reference sequence). CDR3 size: 16 residues. CDR3 DNA: TGTGCCACCAGCAGAGATCGAACAGGGGGATACTATGGCTACACCTTC. Protein product: CATSRDRTGGYYGYTF.

V gene TRBV27 combines with J gene TRBJ1-4, with D uncertain. Trimming stripped 6 bases from V and 5 bases from J, with 10 bases between. There are 13 residues in the CDR3. Germline CDR1 MNHEY, CDR2 SMNVEV (reference sequence). CDR3 protein: CASRGLINEKLFF. CDR3 DNA: TGTGCCAGCAGGGGCCTCATCAATGAAAAACTGTTTTTT.

The chain has TRBV28 and TRBJ1-2, with D unresolved. The CDR3 has 13 residues. Trimming took off 6 bases at V and 10 bases at J, with 18 bases between the two ends. The germline gives CDR1 MDHEN, CDR2 SYDVKM. The CDR3 loop reads CASRQLGAQDYTF. In nucleotides, the CDR3 is TGTGCCAGCAGACAGTTGGGAGCGCAGGACTACACCTTC.

The chain couples TRBV3-1 (or the pseudogene TRBV3-2) to TRBJ2-1; TRBD2 aligns across 11 bases. With V trimmed by 2 bases and J by 5 bases, 8 bases remained unmatched. The CDR3 runs to 17 residues. The germline V gene encodes CDR1 LGHDT and CDR2 YNNKEL (reference sequence). Here the CDR3 DNA reads TGTGCCAGCAGCCAATCCGTAGGGACTAGCGGAAACAATGAGCAGTTCTTC. Translating it yields CASSQSVGTSGNNEQFF.

V gene TRBV4-3 combines with J gene TRBJ2-7; 9 positions match TRBD1. The J segment lost 6 bases and the V segment lost 4 bases, leaving 7 bases of the junction unmatched. Germline CDR1 LGHNA, CDR2 YSLEER. This CDR3 spans 14 amino acids. The CDR3 loop is CASSRDRVFSEQYF. The CDR3, as DNA: TGCGCCAGCAGCCGGGACAGGGTTTTTAGCGAGCAGTACTTC.

The chain has TRBV5-4 and TRBJ2-1; a weak D match, TRBD2 (5 bases). V shed 7 bases and J shed 6 bases, with 20 bases lying between them. Germline assignment: CDR1 SGHNT and CDR2 YYREEE (reference sequence). This CDR3 region has 15 residues. The CDR3 loop is CASSTKRSRGNEQFF. CDR3 bases: TGTGCCAGCTCTACCAAGCGTTCCCGGGGCAATGAGCAGTTCTTC.

The V and J genes are TRBV19 and TRBJ1-1; D perhaps matches TRBD1 (5 bases). The germline gives CDR1 LNHDA, CDR2 SQIVND (reference sequence). V gave up 4 bases and J gave up 1 base, with 7 bases separating them. The CDR3 is 13 residues long. The CDR3 spells CASSTQGNTEAFF. In DNA form, the CDR3 reads TGTGCCAGTAGTACTCAGGGGAACACTGAAGCTTTCTTT.

The rearrangement uses TRBV19 and TRBJ2-4; tentatively, D is TRBD1 (6 bases). In germline, CDR1 is LNHDA, CDR2 SQIVND (reference sequence). V was trimmed by 5 bases and J by 8 bases, leaving 13 bases between them. CDR3 length equals 13 residues. The DNA for the CDR3 is TGTGCCAGTAGTTGGGCTCCAGGGGACATTCAGTACTTC. It translates to CASSWAPGDIQYF.